This entry features one T cell receptor (beta chain) sequence. The data were obtained in a study of T cells after somatic rescue of genetic block. Sequenced by immunoSEQ multiplex PCR; TCRdb stores in-frame clones only, minus some. The repertoire has about 67,000 clones, approximately 90% of them found once; the top ten carry less than 3.5%. The CDR3 totals 13 residues. V gave up 8 bases and J gave up 5 bases; unmatched junction bases: 6. Germline V CDR1 and CDR2: MNHNS, SASEGT. Material: peripheral blood mononuclear cells (PBMCs). J is TRBJ2-1 and V is TRBV6-1, with TRBD2 identical over 7 bases. The receptor was derived from a man aged 40-49 years. The CDR3 is CASGILAHNEQFF. DNA of the CDR3: TGTGCCAGCGGAATACTAGCGCACAATGAGCAGTTCTTC.